One and the same sample provided the 5 T cell receptor beta chains below, sequenced in a study of blood T cell repertoires in COVID-19. This table comes from immunoSEQ multiplex PCR, and its TCRdb copy is limited to in-frame clones, with some not included. The sample records some 270,000 clones, roughly 84% being singletons. The sequenced sample consisted of peripheral blood. These receptor sequences come from a woman aged 40-49 years who had recovered from COVID-19.

The rearrangement uses TRBV5-1 and TRBJ1-2; D is perhaps TRBD1 (5 bases). Germline CDR1 is SGHRS and CDR2 is YFSETQ. CDR3 length: 13 residues. The V and J ends lost 4 bases and 4 bases respectively, with 11 bases between them. CDR3 in amino acids: CASSPRDSYGYTF. CDR3 nucleotides: TGCGCCAGCAGCCCCAGGGATAGCTATGGCTACACCTTC.

The rearrangement uses TRBV5-1 and TRBJ1-1; 8 bases fit TRBD1. The V and J ends lost 0 bases and 1 base, in that order; junction bases with no gene match: 14. Germline CDR1 is SGHRS and CDR2 is YFSETQ. This CDR3 contains 19 residues. CDR3 loop: CASSLAHGQGSMGNTEAFF. The CDR3 DNA sequence: TGCGCCAGCAGCTTGGCCCACGGACAGGGTAGTATGGGGAACACTGAAGCTTTCTTT.

The chain has TRBV19 and TRBJ1-2; D is perhaps TRBD1 (5 bases). V shed 9 bases and J shed 8 bases, with 19 bases lying between them. Germline CDR1 is LNHDA and CDR2 is SQIVND (reference sequence). The CDR3 contains 13 residues. CDR3 sequence: CASTPGLGGGYTF. In DNA form, the CDR3 reads TGTGCCAGCACCCCGGGACTGGGGGGAGGCTACACCTTC.

The J gene is TRBJ1-6, the V gene TRBV27, with no clear D. This CDR3 has 14 residues. CDR1 MNHEY and CDR2 SMNVEV come from the germline V gene (reference sequence). Trimming removed 4 bases from V and 7 bases from J, with 11 bases in between. DNA for the CDR3: TGTGCCAGCAGTTCGGGGTATGGGAATTCACCCCTCCACTTT. Its protein is CASSSGYGNSPLHF.

The J gene is TRBJ1-2, the V gene TRBV6-5, with TRBD1 matching 11 bases. Germline values: CDR1 MNHEY, CDR2 SVGAGI. With 4 bases clipped from V and 7 bases from J, the junction kept 8 bases outside the gene matches. This CDR3 region has 15 residues. The CDR3 here is CASSSRTGGLLGYTF. CDR3 coding DNA: TGTGCCAGCAGTTCGAGGACAGGGGGCTTGCTTGGCTACACCTTC.